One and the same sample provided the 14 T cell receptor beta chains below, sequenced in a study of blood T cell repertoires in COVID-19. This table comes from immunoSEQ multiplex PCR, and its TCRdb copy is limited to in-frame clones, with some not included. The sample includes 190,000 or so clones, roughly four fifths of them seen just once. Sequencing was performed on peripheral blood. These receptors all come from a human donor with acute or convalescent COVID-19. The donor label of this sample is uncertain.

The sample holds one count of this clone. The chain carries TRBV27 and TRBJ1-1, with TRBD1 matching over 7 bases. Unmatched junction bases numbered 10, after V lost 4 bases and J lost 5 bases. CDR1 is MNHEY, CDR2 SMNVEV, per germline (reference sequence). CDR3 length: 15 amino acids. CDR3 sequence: CASSSGQAQGTEAFF. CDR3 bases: TGTGCCAGCAGTTCAGGACAGGCCCAGGGGACTGAAGCTTTCTTT.

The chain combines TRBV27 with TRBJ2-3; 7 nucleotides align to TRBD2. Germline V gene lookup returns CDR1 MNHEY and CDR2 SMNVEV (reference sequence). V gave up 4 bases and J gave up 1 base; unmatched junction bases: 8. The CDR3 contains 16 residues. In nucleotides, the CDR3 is TGTGCCAGCAGTTCCCGGGGAGGGATGGGCACAGATACGCAGTATTTT. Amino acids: CASSSRGGMGTDTQYF.

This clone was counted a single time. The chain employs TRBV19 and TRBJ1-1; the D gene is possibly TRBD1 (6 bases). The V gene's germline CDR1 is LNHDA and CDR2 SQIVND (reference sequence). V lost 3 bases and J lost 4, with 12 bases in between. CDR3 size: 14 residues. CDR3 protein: CASSILGAITEAFF. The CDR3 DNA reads TGTGCCAGTAGTATCCTGGGGGCCATCACTGAAGCTTTCTTT.

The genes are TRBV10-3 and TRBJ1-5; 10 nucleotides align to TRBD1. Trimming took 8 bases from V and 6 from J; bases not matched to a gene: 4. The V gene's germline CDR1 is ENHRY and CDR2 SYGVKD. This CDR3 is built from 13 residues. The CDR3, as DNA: TGTGCCATCGGGACAGGGGAGGGTCAGCCCCAGCATTTT. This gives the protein CAIGTGEGQPQHF.

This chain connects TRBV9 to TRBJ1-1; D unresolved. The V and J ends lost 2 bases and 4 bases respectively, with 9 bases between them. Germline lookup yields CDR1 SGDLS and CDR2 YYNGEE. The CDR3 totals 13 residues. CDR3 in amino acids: CASSVSGVTEAFF. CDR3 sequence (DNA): TGTGCCAGCAGCGTTAGCGGGGTCACTGAAGCTTTCTTT. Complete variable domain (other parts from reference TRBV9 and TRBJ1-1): DSGVTQTPKHLITATGQRVTLRCSPRSGDLSVYWYQQSLDQGLQFLIQYYNGEERAKGNILERFSAQQFPDLHSELNLSSLELGDSALYFCASSVSGVTEAFFGQGTRLTVV.

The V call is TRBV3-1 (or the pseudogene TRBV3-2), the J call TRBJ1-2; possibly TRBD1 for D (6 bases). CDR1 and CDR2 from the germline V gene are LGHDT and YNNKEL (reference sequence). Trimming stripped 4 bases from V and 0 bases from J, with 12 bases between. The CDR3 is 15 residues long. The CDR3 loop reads CASSPRGWTNYGYTF. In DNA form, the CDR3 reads TGTGCCAGCAGCCCCAGGGGTTGGACTAACTATGGCTACACCTTC.

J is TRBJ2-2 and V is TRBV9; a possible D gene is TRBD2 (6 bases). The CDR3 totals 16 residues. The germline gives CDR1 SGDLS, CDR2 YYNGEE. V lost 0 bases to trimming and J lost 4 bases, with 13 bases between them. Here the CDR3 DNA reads TGTGCCAGCAGCGTAGTCGGTAGCGGAGTCACCGGGGAGCTGTTTTTT. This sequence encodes CASSVVGSGVTGELFF.

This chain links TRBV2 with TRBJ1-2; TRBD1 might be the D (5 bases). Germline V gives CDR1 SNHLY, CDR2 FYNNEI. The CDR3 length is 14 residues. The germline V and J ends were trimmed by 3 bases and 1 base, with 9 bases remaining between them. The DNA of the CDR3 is TGTGCCAGCAGTGACAGGGTACTTAACTATGGCTACACCTTC. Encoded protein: CASSDRVLNYGYTF.

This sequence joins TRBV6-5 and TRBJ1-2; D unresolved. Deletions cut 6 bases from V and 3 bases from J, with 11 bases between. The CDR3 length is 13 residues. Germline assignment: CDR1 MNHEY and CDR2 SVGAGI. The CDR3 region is CASRHTVDYGYTF. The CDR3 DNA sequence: TGTGCCAGCAGACATACAGTGGACTATGGCTACACCTTC.

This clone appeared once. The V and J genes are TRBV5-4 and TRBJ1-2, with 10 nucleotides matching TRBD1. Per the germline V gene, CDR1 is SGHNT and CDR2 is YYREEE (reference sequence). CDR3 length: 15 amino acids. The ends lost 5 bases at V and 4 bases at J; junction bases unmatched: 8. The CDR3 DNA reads TGTGCCAGCAGAACGCCGACAGGGGGCCGCTATGGCTACACCTTC. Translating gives CASRTPTGGRYGYTF.

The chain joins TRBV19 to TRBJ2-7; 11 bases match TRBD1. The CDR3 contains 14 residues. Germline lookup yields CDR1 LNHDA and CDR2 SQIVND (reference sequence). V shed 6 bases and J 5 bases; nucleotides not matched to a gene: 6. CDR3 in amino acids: CASSGTGGWHEQYF. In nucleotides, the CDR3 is TGTGCCAGTAGCGGGACAGGGGGTTGGCACGAGCAGTACTTC. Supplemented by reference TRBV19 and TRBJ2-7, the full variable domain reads DGGITQSPKYLFRKEGQNVTLSCEQNLNHDAMYWYRQDPGQGLRLIYYSQIVNDFQKGDIAEGYSVSREKKESFPLTVTSAQKNPTAFYLCASSGTGGWHEQYFGPGTRLTVT.

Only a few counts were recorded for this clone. CDR3 amino acids: CASSQASLSVEQFF. CDR3 DNA sequence: TGCGCCAGCAGCCAGGCCTCCTTGTCTGTTGAGCAGTTCTTC. This chain joins TRBV4-1 and TRBJ2-1; D unclear. V dropped 3 bases and J dropped 9 bases, with 15 bases sitting between them. CDR1 and CDR2 from the germline V gene are MGHRA and YSYEKL. The CDR3 loop spans 14 amino acids.

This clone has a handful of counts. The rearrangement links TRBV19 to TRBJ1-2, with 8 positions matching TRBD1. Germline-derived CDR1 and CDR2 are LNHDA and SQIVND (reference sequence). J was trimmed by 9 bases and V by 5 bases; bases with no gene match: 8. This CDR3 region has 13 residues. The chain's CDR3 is CASSPRTGFSYTF. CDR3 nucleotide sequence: TGTGCCAGTAGTCCCAGGACAGGGTTTAGCTACACCTTC.

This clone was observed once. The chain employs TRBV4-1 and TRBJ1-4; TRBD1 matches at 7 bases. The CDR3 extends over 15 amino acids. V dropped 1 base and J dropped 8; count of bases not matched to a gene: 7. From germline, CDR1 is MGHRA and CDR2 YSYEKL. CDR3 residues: CASSQGDRDWEKLFF. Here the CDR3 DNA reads TGCGCCAGCAGCCAAGGAGACAGGGATTGGGAAAAACTGTTTTTT.